This passage covers 25 T cell receptor beta chains from one sample sequenced in a study of blood T cell repertoires in COVID-19. The assay was immunoSEQ multiplex PCR, and TCRdb's table has in-frame clones only and misses some. This table has 180,000 or so clones, 86% appearing once. Sequenced sample: peripheral blood. The receptors were gathered from a woman aged 80 or over in a cohort sampled during active or convalescent COVID-19.

J is TRBJ2-3 and V is TRBV6-5; unclear D gene. Germline CDR1 is MNHEY and CDR2 is SVGAGI. Trimming shortened V by 0 bases and J by 4 bases, and 8 bases separated the two germline ends. The CDR3 covers 14 residues. This CDR3 is CASSYSLSPDTQYF. DNA for the CDR3: TGTGCCAGCAGTTACTCGTTATCCCCAGATACGCAGTATTTT.

V gene TRBV15 combines with J gene TRBJ1-4, with D unclear. The germline V and J ends were trimmed by 4 bases and 0 bases, with 21 bases remaining between them. This CDR3 is built from 19 residues. Germline V gene data show CDR1 as LNHNV and CDR2 as YYDKDF (reference sequence). For the CDR3, the DNA is TGTGCCACCAGCACCACAACCGGGGTCTTTACATCAACTAATGAAAAACTGTTTTTT. Translating gives CATSTTTGVFTSTNEKLFF.

The V gene is TRBV7-2, the J gene TRBJ2-5, with 9 bases matching TRBD1. The J segment lost 5 bases and the V segment lost 1 base, leaving 5 bases of the junction unmatched. Germline assignment: CDR1 SGHTA and CDR2 FQGNSA. CDR3 length equals 15 residues. The CDR3 loop reads CASSLGGTGGETQYF. The CDR3 bases are TGTGCCAGCAGCTTAGGGGGAACAGGGGGCGAGACCCAGTACTTC.

CDR3 amino acids: CASSPAGSEKLFF. The CDR3 DNA sequence: TGTGCCAGCTCACCGGCAGGGTCTGAAAAACTGTTTTTT. The chain recombines TRBV18 with TRBJ1-4; D might be TRBD1 (5 bases). CDR1 KGHSH and CDR2 LQKENI come from the germline V gene. The CDR3 consists of 13 residues. V gave up 3 bases and J gave up 7 bases, with 9 bases separating them.

J is TRBJ1-2 and V is TRBV19; 8 positions agree with TRBD1. V was clipped by 6 bases and J by 1 base; unmatched bases: 7. Per germline, CDR1 LNHDA and CDR2 SQIVND (reference sequence). This CDR3 is built from 15 residues. The CDR3 coding sequence is TGTGCCAGTAGGAGGGGACAGGAGGTTAACTATGGCTACACCTTC. Translated: CASRRGQEVNYGYTF. The full variable domain, with the rest looked up from reference TRBV19 and TRBJ1-2, is DGGITQSPKYLFRKEGQNVTLSCEQNLNHDAMYWYRQDPGQGLRLIYYSQIVNDFQKGDIAEGYSVSREKKESFPLTVTSAQKNPTAFYLCASRRGQEVNYGYTFGSGTRLTVV.

V is TRBV25-1 and J is TRBJ1-5, with 8 nucleotides matching TRBD1. The CDR3 totals 13 residues. V dropped 5 bases and J dropped 7; count of bases not matched to a gene: 4. CDR1 MGHDK and CDR2 SYGVNS come from the germline V gene. The CDR3 reads CASSRTGRQPQHF. Here the CDR3 DNA reads TGTGCCAGCAGTAGGACAGGGAGGCAGCCCCAGCATTTT.

The J gene is TRBJ1-1, the V gene TRBV29-1, with D possibly being TRBD1 (6 bases). The CDR3 totals 15 residues. Germline V gene data show CDR1 as SQVTM and CDR2 as ANQGSEA. V dropped 5 bases and J dropped 1 base, with 17 bases sitting between them. In DNA, the CDR3 is TGCAGCGTTCGATCCGTGGGACACCCGAACACTGAAGCTTTCTTT. Encoded protein: CSVRSVGHPNTEAFF.

The CDR3 DNA sequence: TGTGCCAGCAGCCCCCGGGACAGGGCCACTGAAGCTTTCTTT. The encoded protein is CASSPRDRATEAFF. The rearrangement uses TRBV7-9 and TRBJ1-1; TRBD1 matches 9 bases. CDR1 SEHNR and CDR2 FQNEAQ come from the germline V gene (reference sequence). The CDR3 totals 14 residues. V lost 5 bases to trimming and J lost 4 bases; unmatched junction nucleotides: 5.

The V call is TRBV19, the J call TRBJ1-4; 9 bases fit TRBD1. This CDR3 has 19 amino acids. Germline lookup yields CDR1 LNHDA and CDR2 SQIVND (reference sequence). The J segment lost 6 bases and the V segment lost 4 bases, leaving 18 bases of the junction unmatched. CDR3 residues: CASSTLGGQGRFLDEKLFF. CDR3 nucleotide sequence: TGTGCCAGTAGTACGTTGGGAGGACAGGGGAGATTTTTGGATGAAAAACTGTTTTTT.

This rearrangement joins TRBV4-1 to TRBJ1-3; D unclear. CDR1 is MGHRA, CDR2 YSYEKL, per germline. V lost 0 bases and J lost 0, with 6 bases in between. This CDR3 comprises 15 residues. CDR3 loop: CASSQEQTSGNTIYF. For the CDR3, the DNA is TGCGCCAGCAGCCAAGAACAGACCTCTGGAAACACCATATATTTT.

The rearrangement uses TRBV6-5 and TRBJ2-5; 10 nucleotides align to TRBD1. This CDR3 has 13 amino acids. CDR1 and CDR2 from the germline V gene are MNHEY and SVGAGI. V lost 6 bases to trimming and J lost 4 bases; unmatched junction nucleotides: 2. Written as DNA, the CDR3 is TGTGCCAGCAGACGGACAGGGGGAGAGACCCAGTACTTC. It codes for CASRRTGGETQYF.

This clone occurred once. The chain links TRBV11-3 to TRBJ2-2, with D possibly TRBD1 on 6 matching bases. In germline, CDR1 is SGHNT, CDR2 YENEEA. V lost 5 bases, J lost 2 bases, and 24 bases lay in between. The CDR3 loop spans 19 amino acids. As DNA, the CDR3 is TGTGCCAGCAGCCAAAGAGGAGGTAGAGGGGGTAAAAACACCGGGGAGCTGTTTTTT. Its translation is CASSQRGGRGGKNTGELFF.

This clone was recorded once. The chain joins TRBV2 to TRBJ1-2; 8 positions match TRBD1. This CDR3 is built from 13 residues. V lost 7 bases, J lost 7 bases, and 8 bases stayed unmatched. Germline assignment: CDR1 SNHLY and CDR2 FYNNEI. CDR3 coding DNA: TGTGCCAGCAACGAGATGACAGGGGTTGGCTACACCTTC. Translation gives CASNEMTGVGYTF.

The chain links TRBV9 to TRBJ1-2; 7 bases are a match to TRBD1. The CDR3 sequence is 15 residues long. The junction had 11 bases not matched to a gene; V was cut back by 4 bases and J by 5 bases. Germline V gene lookup returns CDR1 SGDLS and CDR2 YYNGEE. CDR3 nucleotide sequence: TGTGCCAGCAGCTTACCGGACAGGTGGGTATATGGCTACACCTTC. This translates into CASSLPDRWVYGYTF.

The chain uses TRBV3-1 (or the pseudogene TRBV3-2) and TRBJ1-2; D might be TRBD1 (5 bases). Germline CDR1 is LGHDT and CDR2 is YNNKEL (reference sequence). V was clipped by 5 bases and J by 0 bases, with 10 bases between them. The CDR3 sequence is 14 residues long. The CDR3 DNA reads TGTGCCAGCAGCGCGACAGTAGCTAACTATGGCTACACCTTC. Protein product: CASSATVANYGYTF.

The V and J genes are TRBV11-3 and TRBJ1-3; 7 bases line up with TRBD1. Germline-derived CDR1 and CDR2 are SGHNT and YENEEA. The CDR3 is made up of 14 amino acids. V was pared by 5 bases and J by 1 base, with 2 bases of the junction left unmatched. The CDR3 loop is CASSPGGSGNTIYF. The CDR3 nucleotides are TGTGCCAGCAGCCCAGGGGGATCTGGAAACACCATATATTTT.

The chain combines TRBV7-9 with TRBJ1-2, with a tentative D call TRBD1 (5 bases). CDR1 is SEHNR, CDR2 FQNEAQ, per germline (reference sequence). The V end was cut by 0 bases, the J end by 5 bases, with 16 bases between. The CDR3 runs 16 residues. The CDR3 reads CASSLASGVGWYGYTF. In DNA, the CDR3 is TGTGCCAGCAGCTTAGCCTCGGGGGTGGGTTGGTATGGCTACACCTTC.

The genes are TRBV7-5 and TRBJ1-5; whether TRBD1, the table's D call, matches the DNA was not checked. TRBV7-5 is a documented pseudogene. The CDR3 is made up of 18 amino acids. CDR3 DNA: TGTGCCAGAAGCTTAGCCTCCGGGACAGGGGTCGGTAATCAGCCCCAGCATTTT. As protein: CARSLASGTGVGNQPQHF.

This chain uses TRBV4-1 with TRBJ1-1; D not resolved. Trimming stripped 0 bases from V and 0 bases from J, with 8 bases between. The length of the CDR3 is 15 residues. Germline V gene sequence: CDR1 MGHRA, CDR2 YSYEKL. The CDR3 here is CASSQELGLNTEAFF. In nucleotides, the CDR3 is TGCGCCAGCAGCCAAGAACTAGGGTTGAACACTGAAGCTTTCTTT.

V is TRBV10-2 and J is TRBJ1-1, with 7 bases that match TRBD1. Trimming cost V 6 bases and J 4 bases; bases outside gene matches: 8. Germline V lookup: CDR1 WSHSY, CDR2 SAAADI. This CDR3 is 14 amino acids long. CDR3 DNA: TGCGCCAGCAGACTCGGGACAGACAGCACTGAAGCTTTCTTT. Translated: CASRLGTDSTEAFF.

As for this clone: Additional DNA sequences in this sample encode the identical CDR3. V usage is TRBV6-5 and J usage is TRBJ2-3; possibly TRBD1 for D (6 bases). The germline gives CDR1 MNHEY, CDR2 SVGAGI. This CDR3 spans 15 amino acids. The V end lost 2 bases, the J end lost 1 base, and 10 bases lay between the germline ends. CDR3 amino acids: CASSYGTSGTDTQYF. The CDR3 DNA reads TGTGCCAGCAGTTACGGGACAAGTGGCACAGATACGCAGTATTTT.

This chain joins TRBV11-3 and TRBJ1-1; D not resolved. Per the germline V gene, CDR1 is SGHNT and CDR2 is YENEEA. Between the trimmed V and J ends, which lost 0 bases and 4 bases, there was a span of 12 bases. This CDR3 has 15 residues. CDR3 protein: CASSLEGGGGTEAFF. The CDR3 DNA follows: TGTGCCAGCAGCTTAGAAGGAGGAGGCGGCACTGAAGCTTTCTTT.

The gene calls are TRBV27 and TRBJ2-2, with D maybe TRBD2 (6 bases). This CDR3 is built from 12 residues. Germline lookup yields CDR1 MNHEY and CDR2 SMNVEV (reference sequence). Trimming left V 5 bases short and J 6 bases short, with 7 bases between. In nucleotides, the CDR3 is TGTGCCAGCAGTAGGAGGGCCGGGGAGCTGTTTTTT. Translating it yields CASSRRAGELFF.

V gene TRBV11-3 combines with J gene TRBJ1-4; D unclear. The V gene's germline CDR1 is SGHNT and CDR2 YENEEA. Trimming pared 5 bases from V and 8 bases from J, leaving 18 bases between. The CDR3 consists of 15 residues. The CDR3 DNA reads as TGTGCCAGCAGCGGTAGGCTGGGTCCGGGGGAAAAACTGTTTTTT. This encodes CASSGRLGPGEKLFF.

The chain combines TRBV27 with TRBJ1-5; weak D call: TRBD1 (6 bases). V lost 6 bases and J 3 bases, leaving 12 bases between the germline ends. CDR1 MNHEY and CDR2 SMNVEV come from the germline V gene (reference sequence). CDR3 length: 14 amino acids. Here the CDR3 DNA reads TGTGCCAGCAGGACACAGGGAATCAATCAGCCCCAGCATTTT. Residues: CASRTQGINQPQHF.